Sequencing of this T cell receptor beta chain was carried out in a study of shared T cell receptors in the human thymus. Germline V CDR1 and CDR2: MDHEN, SYDVKM. CDR3 length: 17 residues. The repertoire was sequenced with immunoSEQ multiplex PCR; TCRdb's copy has only in-frame clones and lacks some. Found here are approximately 400,000 clones, approximately 95% of them singletons; the top ten hold 0.015% to 0.02%. Turning to this clone: An end of the junction differs from the germline gene, which may be a read error.

The rearrangement links TRBV28 to TRBJ2-3; 10 bases line up with TRBD2. This receptor was obtained from a human donor. The sample comprised thymocytes. CDR3 in amino acids: CATSLRSSGSRSDTQYF. CDR3 coding DNA: TGTGCCACCAGTTTAAGGTCTAGCGGGAGCCGATCAGATACGCAGTATTTT.